Below are 14 T cell receptor beta chains sequenced from a single sample in a study of control samples from healthy donors and cancer patients. TCRdb keeps only in-frame clones here, not all; method: immunoSEQ multiplex PCR. The data hold roughly 64,000 clones, with roughly nine tenths observed a single time. The sequenced sample consisted of PBMCs. Source of these receptors: a woman in her forties or fifties with colorectal cancer.

This clone appeared a single time. V usage is TRBV11-2 and J usage is TRBJ2-5, with unresolved D. The V gene's germline CDR1 is SGHAT and CDR2 FQNNGV. The ends were cut back, 10 bases at V and 3 bases at J, with 18 bases in the middle. CDR3 size: 14 residues. CDR3 sequence reads: CATTRPQPKETQYF. In nucleotides, the CDR3 is TGTGCCACGACGCGGCCGCAGCCGAAAGAGACCCAGTACTTC.

The genes are TRBV15 and TRBJ2-7, with 8 nucleotides matching TRBD1. Germline V lookup: CDR1 LNHNV, CDR2 YYDKDF (reference sequence). Losses at the gene ends were 0 bases for V and 12 bases for J; bases not matched to a gene: 7. The CDR3 is 13 residues long. The CDR3 spells CATSRERQGRLYF. Written as DNA, the CDR3 is TGTGCCACCAGCAGAGAGAGACAGGGGCGTCTGTACTTC.

The chain employs TRBV5-6 and TRBJ2-5; 7 bases map to TRBD1. The CDR3 has 14 amino acids. The J segment lost 2 bases and the V segment lost 2 bases, leaving 3 bases of the junction unmatched. Germline CDR1 reads SGHDT; CDR2 reads YYEEEE. CDR3 nucleotides: TGTGCCAGCAGCTTCAGGGGGTATCAAGAGACCCAGTACTTC. Translation: CASSFRGYQETQYF.

The chain couples TRBV6-1 to TRBJ2-3; the match to TRBD2 covers 9 bases. Trimming took 7 bases from V and 2 from J; bases not matched to a gene: 4. The CDR3 is made up of 14 amino acids. From germline, CDR1 is MNHNS and CDR2 SASEGT. CDR3 sequence: CASKASGNTDTQYF. For the CDR3, the DNA is TGTGCCAGCAAGGCTAGCGGGAACACAGATACGCAGTATTTT.

The V call is TRBV11-2, the J call TRBJ2-5, with a weak D call TRBD2 (6 bases). The V gene lost 1 base and the J gene lost 5 bases, with 14 bases spanning the gap. Germline-derived CDR1 and CDR2 are SGHAT and FQNNGV. This CDR3 is 15 amino acids long. CDR3 DNA sequence: TGTGCCAGCAGCTTAGCCGCCAGGGCGGGGGAGACCCAGTACTTC. Translated, it gives CASSLAARAGETQYF.

This clone was seen a single time. The chain links TRBV5-1 to TRBJ2-2, with D unresolved. The CDR3 consists of 12 residues. CDR1 SGHRS and CDR2 YFSETQ come from the germline V gene. V was shortened by 4 bases and J by 6 bases, with 7 bases between the two germline ends. In DNA, the CDR3 is TGCGCCAGCAGCACGTTTGCCGGGGAGCTGTTTTTT. Protein sequence: CASSTFAGELFF.

This chain joins TRBV5-4 and TRBJ2-5; the D is unclear. Trimming took off 0 bases at V and 5 bases at J, with 8 bases between the two ends. The CDR3 loop spans 13 amino acids. Germline CDR1 reads SGHNT; CDR2 reads YYREEE (reference sequence). The CDR3 sequence: CASSLETAETQYF. CDR3 DNA: TGTGCCAGCAGCTTGGAGACCGCGGAGACCCAGTACTTC. The variable domain in full, with the rest retrieved from reference TRBV5-4 and TRBJ2-5, is ETGVTQSPTHLIKTRGQQVTLRCSSQSGHNTVSWYQQALGQGPQFIFQYYREEENGRGNFPPRFSGLQFPNYSSELNVNALELDDSALYLCASSLETAETQYFGPGTRLLVL.

The rearrangement joins TRBV7-8 to TRBJ2-3; D unresolved. Looked up from germline, CDR1 is SGHVS and CDR2 is FQNEAQ. This CDR3 has 15 amino acids. V shed 3 bases and J shed 0 bases, with 10 bases lying between them. The CDR3 region has the DNA TGTGCCAGCAGCTTTGACGGGCTTAGCACAGATACGCAGTATTTT. Encoded protein: CASSFDGLSTDTQYF.

This rearrangement joins TRBV5-1 to TRBJ2-5, with 7 positions matching TRBD1. The CDR3 spans 14 residues. J was trimmed by 5 bases and V by 0 bases; bases with no gene match: 4. Germline V lookup: CDR1 SGHRS, CDR2 YFSETQ. The CDR3 loop is CASSLGQGGETQYF. The DNA of the CDR3 is TGCGCCAGCAGCTTGGGACAGGGTGGGGAGACCCAGTACTTC. The full variable domain, rest sourced from reference TRBV5-1 and TRBJ2-5, is KAGVTQTPRYLIKTRGQQVTLSCSPISGHRSVSWYQQTPGQGLQFLFEYFSETQRNKGNFPGRFSGRQFSNSRSEMNVSTLELGDSALYLCASSLGQGGETQYFGPGTRLLVL.

The chain uses TRBV9 and TRBJ2-2; 7 nucleotides align to TRBD1. With 0 bases clipped from V and 4 bases from J, the junction kept 3 bases outside the gene matches. The CDR3 sequence is 15 residues long. Per germline, CDR1 SGDLS and CDR2 YYNGEE. In DNA form, the CDR3 reads TGTGCCAGCAGCGTAGAGGGGGCGTTCACCGGGGAGCTGTTTTTT. Translating it yields CASSVEGAFTGELFF.

The CDR3 DNA reads TGTGCCTGTAAACAGGGAATGGTTTTTAACACCGGGGAGCTGTTTTTT. Protein product: CACKQGMVFNTGELFF. The gene calls are TRBV30 and TRBJ2-2; possible D gene TRBD1, 6 bases. The CDR3 has 16 amino acids. V was cut by 6 bases and J by 2 bases, with 19 bases left in between. CDR1 and CDR2 (germline): GTSNPN, SVGIG (reference sequence).

The genes are TRBV3-1 (or the pseudogene TRBV3-2) and TRBJ1-4, with D unresolved. The germline V and J ends were trimmed by 0 bases and 10 bases, with 6 bases remaining between them. The CDR3 extends over 12 amino acids. Germline V gives CDR1 LGHDT, CDR2 YNNKEL (reference sequence). This chain's CDR3 is CASSQEGRKLFF. The CDR3 coding sequence is TGTGCCAGCAGCCAAGAAGGAAGAAAACTGTTTTTT.

The rearrangement joins TRBV28 to TRBJ2-5; TRBD2 matches at 8 bases. The CDR3 extends over 17 amino acids. V was pared by 2 bases and J by 5 bases, with 13 bases of the junction left unmatched. Germline CDR1 MDHEN, CDR2 SYDVKM. The chain's CDR3 is CASSLLSTSGTGETQYF. CDR3 nucleotides: TGTGCCAGCAGTTTACTCTCTACTAGCGGAACAGGGGAGACCCAGTACTTC.

The rearrangement uses TRBV5-1 and TRBJ1-2; TRBD1 is a possible D gene (5 bases). Germline V CDR1 and CDR2: SGHRS, YFSETQ. V was cut by 4 bases and J by 8 bases, with 21 bases left in between. The CDR3 has 15 residues. The CDR3 DNA is TGCGCCAGCAGCCGGGACGTAGGCAGGGAGAACGGCTACACCTTC. It specifies CASSRDVGRENGYTF.